This passage covers 18 T cell receptor beta chains from one sample sequenced in a study of chemoradiotherapy in HPV16-positive cancers. The protocol was immunoSEQ multiplex PCR, while the TCRdb copy is restricted to in-frame clones and leaves out a portion. Counted here are 29,000 or so clones, over 85% occurring once; the ten biggest clones make up around 17%. Source: blood, taken from a patient who underwent chemoradiotherapy. Receptors originate from a human donor with HPV-associated anogenital cancer.

The chain has TRBV4-3 and TRBJ2-1; TRBD1 aligns across 7 bases. V lost 0 bases to trimming and J lost 7 bases; unmatched junction nucleotides: 9. The V gene's germline CDR1 is LGHNA and CDR2 YSLEER. The CDR3 is 16 amino acids. CDR3 residues: CASSQETGLSVNEQFF. CDR3 DNA: TGCGCCAGCAGCCAAGAGACAGGGCTTTCAGTAAATGAGCAGTTCTTC.

The chain is built from TRBV7-2 and TRBJ2-3, with 12 bases identical to TRBD2. CDR3 length: 16 residues. CDR1 and CDR2 from the germline V gene are SGHTA and FQGNSA. V gave up 6 bases and J gave up 0 bases; unmatched junction bases: 4. The CDR3 coding sequence is TGTGCCAGCAGGACTAGCGGGGGTACTAGCACAGATACGCAGTATTTT. Protein: CASRTSGGTSTDTQYF.

The rearrangement uses TRBV15 and TRBJ2-5, with D possibly matching TRBD2 (7 bases). Looked up from germline, CDR1 is LNHNV and CDR2 is YYDKDF (reference sequence). Trimming shortened V by 0 bases and J by 2 bases, and 13 bases separated the two germline ends. The CDR3 spans 16 residues. The CDR3 nucleotides are TGTGCCACCAGCAGAGATCCAGCGGGACAACAAGAGACCCAGTACTTC. Amino acid sequence: CATSRDPAGQQETQYF.

The chain carries TRBV7-6 and TRBJ1-3; 8 bases align to TRBD1. CDR3 size: 15 residues. Germline V gene lookup returns CDR1 SGHVS and CDR2 FNYEAQ. V was clipped by 0 bases and J by 8 bases; unmatched bases: 6. The CDR3 DNA sequence: TGTGCCAGCAGCTTAGCCCCGACAGGGGAGGACACCATATATTTT. This encodes CASSLAPTGEDTIYF.

This sequence joins TRBV19 and TRBJ1-1; D is possibly TRBD1 (5 bases). CDR1 and CDR2 (germline): LNHDA, SQIVND (reference sequence). V lost 11 bases and J 1 base, leaving 11 bases between the germline ends. The CDR3 loop spans 12 amino acids. The CDR3 DNA follows: TGTGCCTCCAACGACAGGAACACTGAAGCTTTCTTT. Its protein is CASNDRNTEAFF.

The rearrangement links TRBV5-1 to TRBJ2-1; 9 nucleotides match TRBD1. CDR1 is SGHRS and CDR2 is YFSETQ in the germline V gene. V dropped 4 bases and J dropped 8; count of bases not matched to a gene: 7. The CDR3 is made up of 14 amino acids. CDR3 amino acids: CASSTRTGADEQFF. In DNA form, the CDR3 reads TGCGCCAGCAGCACCAGGACAGGGGCCGATGAGCAGTTCTTC.

This chain links TRBV28 with TRBJ2-2; TRBD2 matches at 12 bases. CDR1 is MDHEN, CDR2 SYDVKM, per germline. The CDR3 is made up of 16 amino acids. With V trimmed by 0 bases and J by 4 bases, 0 bases remained unmatched. This chain's CDR3 is CASSLWTSGGTGELFF. Here the CDR3 DNA reads TGTGCCAGCAGTTTATGGACTAGCGGGGGCACCGGGGAGCTGTTTTTT.

This rearrangement joins TRBV5-1 to TRBJ1-2; no clear D gene. V was trimmed by 2 bases and J by 0 bases, leaving 5 bases between them. Germline V CDR1 and CDR2: SGHRS, YFSETQ. This CDR3 is built from 13 residues. CDR3 residues: CASSFDTNYGYTF. CDR3 DNA sequence: TGCGCCAGCAGCTTCGACACTAACTATGGCTACACCTTC.

This sequence joins TRBV5-1 and TRBJ2-2; D not resolved. This CDR3 spans 15 amino acids. Trimming removed 4 bases at V and 2 bases at J, with 12 bases between. Germline V gene data show CDR1 as SGHRS and CDR2 as YFSETQ. CDR3 protein: CASSTTGPNTGELFF. For the CDR3, the DNA is TGCGCCAGCAGCACGACCGGGCCTAACACCGGGGAGCTGTTTTTT.

The chain is built from TRBV13 and TRBJ1-6, with TRBD1 matching over 8 bases. CDR3 length: 15 residues. The junction had 6 bases not matched to a gene; V was cut back by 4 bases and J by 7 bases. Germline assignment: CDR1 PRHDT and CDR2 FYEKMQ (reference sequence). CDR3 nucleotides: TGTGCCAGCAGCTCCGGGACAGGAAACAATTCACCCCTCCACTTT. Translation: CASSSGTGNNSPLHF. The full variable domain, rest sourced from reference TRBV13 and TRBJ1-6, is AAGVIQSPRHLIKEKRETATLKCYPIPRHDTVYWYQQGPGQDPQFLISFYEKMQSDKGSIPDRFSAQQFSDYHSELNMSSLELGDSALYFCASSSGTGNNSPLHFGNGTRLTVT.

This clone came up once. V is TRBV19 and J is TRBJ1-2; 10 bases are shared with TRBD1. There are 15 residues in the CDR3. Germline V gene sequence: CDR1 LNHDA, CDR2 SQIVND (reference sequence). With V trimmed by 5 bases and J by 4 bases, 7 bases remained unmatched. The CDR3 is CASSVAGTGVYGYTF. As DNA, the CDR3 is TGTGCCAGTAGTGTAGCCGGGACAGGGGTCTATGGCTACACCTTC.

In this sample, this clone turned up once. V gene TRBV5-1 combines with J gene TRBJ2-1; D possibly corresponds to TRBD1 (6 bases). The length of the CDR3 is 15 residues. The germline gives CDR1 SGHRS, CDR2 YFSETQ. V lost 4 bases and J 8 bases, leaving 19 bases between the germline ends. In DNA form, the CDR3 reads TGCGCCAGCAGCATATTGGGACAATACGCCCATGAGCAGTTCTTC. Encoded protein: CASSILGQYAHEQFF.

The chain couples TRBV10-2 to TRBJ2-5, with D perhaps being TRBD1 or TRBD2 (5 bases each). The DNA end lines up better with TRBJ2-7; the J call may be wrong. This CDR3 contains 13 residues. The germline V gene encodes CDR1 WSHSY and CDR2 SAAADI. This CDR3 is CASRGPPSYEQYF. The CDR3 coding sequence is TGCGCCAGCCGGGGCCCGCCTTCCTACGAGCAGTACTTC.

The chain joins TRBV7-6 to TRBJ2-1; 8 bases match TRBD2. V lost 5 bases and J lost 3; bases outside the gene matches: 9. The CDR3 is 16 residues long. Looked up from germline, CDR1 is SGHVS and CDR2 is FNYEAQ. CDR3 residues: CASSPYQGLGYNEQFF. The CDR3 DNA reads TGTGCCAGCAGCCCCTACCAGGGACTAGGCTACAATGAGCAGTTCTTC.

This chain connects TRBV10-2 to TRBJ1-4, with TRBD1 as a possible D gene (5 bases). The CDR3 has 14 residues. Germline CDR1 WSHSY, CDR2 SAAADI. Trimming removed 6 bases from V and 6 bases from J, with 14 bases in between. The CDR3 here is CASSWRGMDEKLFF. CDR3 nucleotide sequence: TGCGCCAGCAGCTGGAGGGGCATGGATGAAAAACTGTTTTTT.

The V gene is TRBV10-3, the J gene TRBJ2-3; unclear D gene. The CDR3 extends over 16 amino acids. The germline V gene encodes CDR1 ENHRY and CDR2 SYGVKD. The V end was cut by 4 bases, the J end by 0 bases, with 14 bases between. The CDR3 region has the DNA TGTGCCATCAGTGCGCCGCTTAGGAGTAGCACAGATACGCAGTATTTT. Translation gives CAISAPLRSSTDTQYF.

V and J are TRBV18 and TRBJ2-2, with TRBD1 matching 8 bases. This CDR3 has 17 amino acids. Per the germline V gene, CDR1 is KGHSH and CDR2 is LQKENI. Losses at the gene ends were 3 bases for V and 0 bases for J; bases not matched to a gene: 6. CDR3 in DNA: TGTGCCAGCTCACCCTTTAGGACAGGGACGAACACCGGGGAGCTGTTTTTT. This sequence encodes CASSPFRTGTNTGELFF.

J is TRBJ2-7 and V is TRBV5-1; 7 bases are a match to TRBD2. CDR1 and CDR2 (germline): SGHRS, YFSETQ. V lost 0 bases to trimming and J lost 3 bases; unmatched junction nucleotides: 3. This CDR3 spans 14 amino acids. The CDR3 protein is CASSLDSSGYEQYF. The CDR3 nucleotides read TGCGCCAGCAGCTTGGATTCTAGCGGCTACGAGCAGTACTTC. The variable domain in full, with the rest retrieved from reference TRBV5-1 and TRBJ2-7, is KAGVTQTPRYLIKTRGQQVTLSCSPISGHRSVSWYQQTPGQGLQFLFEYFSETQRNKGNFPGRFSGRQFSNSRSEMNVSTLELGDSALYLCASSLDSSGYEQYFGPGTRLTVT.